The 13 T cell receptor beta chains below come from one sample, sequenced in a study of a mutant IDH1 vaccine in newly diagnosed glioma. Time point specified: week 47, end of study. Every vaccination contained 300 ug of the mutant IDH1 20-mer peptide and was paired with topical imiquimod. Produced via immunoSEQ multiplex PCR; TCRdb's table is partial and in-frame only. The top ten clones hold about 9% of a sample with 35,000 to 40,000 clones, roughly 70% of them seen once. Their antigens remain unidentified. Specimen: PBMCs, collected from a glioma patient whose treatment included an IDH1 peptide vaccine. Receptors originate from a man aged 35-49 years with glioma.

The genes are TRBV18 and TRBJ2-5; D tentatively fits TRBD1 or TRBD2 (5 bases each). V was cut by 6 bases and J by 9 bases, with 26 bases left in between. Germline CDR1 KGHSH, CDR2 LQKENI. CDR3 length equals 16 residues. This CDR3 reads CASSLRAEGFQGAQYF. CDR3 DNA: TGTGCCAGCTCCCTGCGAGCCGAGGGTTTTCAAGGGGCCCAGTACTTC.

CDR3 region: CASSERAKEYF. CDR3 coding DNA: TGTGCCAGCAGTGAAAGGGCCAAGGAGTACTTC. This chain joins TRBV2 and TRBJ2-7; D unresolved. Germline loops: CDR1 SNHLY, CDR2 FYNNEI. V was clipped by 2 bases and J by 11 bases, with 10 bases between them. CDR3 length: 11 residues.

The chain links TRBV7-7 to TRBJ1-1, with D perhaps matching TRBD1 (6 bases). Germline V lookup: CDR1 SSHAT, CDR2 FNYEAQ (reference sequence). V dropped 5 bases and J dropped 2 bases, with 9 bases sitting between them. This CDR3 has 13 amino acids. The CDR3 is CASSRDTNTEAFF. The CDR3 nucleotides read TGTGCCAGCAGCCGGGACACCAACACTGAAGCTTTCTTT.

This chain links TRBV19 with TRBJ1-3; D is unclear. Trimming stripped 3 bases from V and 0 bases from J, with 6 bases between. Per the germline V gene, CDR1 is LNHDA and CDR2 is SQIVND (reference sequence). The CDR3 has 14 amino acids. The CDR3 nucleotides read TGTGCCAGTAGTATCCGAAACTCTGGAAACACCATATATTTT. Translating it yields CASSIRNSGNTIYF.

This sequence joins TRBV7-2 and TRBJ1-2, with D unresolved. CDR3 length equals 13 residues. V dropped 1 base and J dropped 4 bases, with 7 bases sitting between them. CDR1 and CDR2 from the germline V gene are SGHTA and FQGNSA. CDR3 coding DNA: TGTGCCAGCAGCTTAGAACGGGTCTATGGCTACACCTTC. Protein sequence: CASSLERVYGYTF.

This sequence joins TRBV23-1 and TRBJ1-3; TRBD1 might be the D (5 bases). TRBV23-1 carries the ORF label, with uncertain function. With 5 bases removed from V and 4 bases from J, the gap between germline ends came to 9 bases. This CDR3 comprises 13 residues. CDR3 protein: CASSRGTGNTIYF. Here the CDR3 DNA reads TGCGCCAGCAGTAGGGGTACAGGAAACACCATATATTTT.

CDR3 sequence reads: CASSFTSGVYNEQFF. CDR3 coding DNA: TGTGCCAGCAGCTTCACTAGCGGGGTATACAATGAGCAGTTCTTC. The V and J genes are TRBV11-2 and TRBJ2-1, with TRBD2 matching 10 bases. The V segment lost 3 bases and the J segment 4 bases; nucleotides outside the gene matches: 3. The CDR3 is made up of 15 amino acids. Germline V gene sequence: CDR1 SGHAT, CDR2 FQNNGV.

This chain uses TRBV6-5 with TRBJ2-3; 9 bases are shared with TRBD2. The CDR3 spans 14 residues. The germline CDR1 and CDR2 sequences are MNHEY and SVGAGI. V lost 6 bases to trimming and J lost 1 base; unmatched junction nucleotides: 2. The DNA for the CDR3 is TGTGCCAGCAGCCAGCGGGAGGGCACAGATACGCAGTATTTT. Protein product: CASSQREGTDTQYF.

The rearrangement links TRBV18 to TRBJ2-3; D gene ambiguous. The CDR3 totals 13 residues. CDR1 and CDR2 (germline): KGHSH, LQKENI. V gave up 5 bases and J gave up 2 bases, with 8 bases separating them. The CDR3 bases are TGTGCCAGCTCAGACACGTTCACAGATACGCAGTATTTT. It encodes CASSDTFTDTQYF. Variable domain in full (rest from reference TRBV18 and TRBJ2-3): NAGVMQNPRHLVRRRGQEARLRCSPMKGHSHVYWYRQLPEEGLKFMVYLQKENIIDESGMPKERFSAEFPKEGPSILRIQQVVRGDSAAYFCASSDTFTDTQYFGPGTRLTVL.

The gene calls are TRBV7-2 and TRBJ2-5, with TRBD2 matching over 8 bases. There are 16 residues in the CDR3. Germline values: CDR1 SGHTA, CDR2 FQGNSA. V shed 6 bases, J shed 1 base, and the junction held 10 bases outside the gene matches. The CDR3 DNA is TGTGCCAGCAGTTCCGGGGGTAGCGGGGTCCAAGAGACCCAGTACTTC. It encodes CASSSGGSGVQETQYF.

This CDR3 is CARSRTSGPLGDNEQFF. CDR3 DNA: TGTGCCAGAAGCAGGACTAGCGGGCCGCTCGGGGACAATGAGCAGTTCTTC. V is TRBV5-3 and J is TRBJ2-1; the match to TRBD2 covers 11 bases. TRBV5-3 is filed as an ORF, its function uncertain. This CDR3 has 17 residues. Trimming took 4 bases from V and 5 from J; bases not matched to a gene: 11.

The J gene is TRBJ2-1, the V gene TRBV5-1; the match to TRBD1 covers 10 bases. The germline gives CDR1 SGHRS, CDR2 YFSETQ. CDR3 length: 14 residues. The V segment lost 5 bases and the J segment 10 bases; nucleotides outside the gene matches: 9. In DNA, the CDR3 is TGCGCCAGCAGTGACCGGGACAGGGGAATCGAGCAGTTCTTC. Translated: CASSDRDRGIEQFF.

The V and J genes are TRBV7-9 and TRBJ2-7; tentatively, D is TRBD1 (6 bases). The V gene lost 2 bases and the J gene lost 6 bases, with 8 bases spanning the gap. This CDR3 spans 12 amino acids. CDR1 and CDR2 (germline): SEHNR, FQNEAQ (reference sequence). This chain's CDR3 is CASSLRGSEQYV. DNA for the CDR3: TGTGCCAGCAGCTTAAGGGGGTCCGAGCAGTACGTC.